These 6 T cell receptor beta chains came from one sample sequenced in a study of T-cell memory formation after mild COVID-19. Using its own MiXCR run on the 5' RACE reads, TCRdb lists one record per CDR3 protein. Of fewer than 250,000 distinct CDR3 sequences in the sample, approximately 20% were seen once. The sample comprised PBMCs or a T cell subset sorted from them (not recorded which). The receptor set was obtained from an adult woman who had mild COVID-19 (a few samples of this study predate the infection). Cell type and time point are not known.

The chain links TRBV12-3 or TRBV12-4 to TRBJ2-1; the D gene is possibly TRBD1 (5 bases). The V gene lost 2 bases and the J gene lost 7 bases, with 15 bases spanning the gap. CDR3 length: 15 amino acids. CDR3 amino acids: CASSLRQGSRNEQFF. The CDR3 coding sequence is TGTGCCAGCAGTTTAAGGCAGGGAAGTAGGAATGAGCAGTTCTTC.

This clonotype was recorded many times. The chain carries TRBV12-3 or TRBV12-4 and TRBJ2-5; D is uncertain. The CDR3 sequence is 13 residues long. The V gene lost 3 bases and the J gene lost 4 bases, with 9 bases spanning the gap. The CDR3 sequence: CASSFGAGETQYF. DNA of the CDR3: TGTGCCAGCAGTTTTGGCGCTGGAGAGACCCAGTACTTC.

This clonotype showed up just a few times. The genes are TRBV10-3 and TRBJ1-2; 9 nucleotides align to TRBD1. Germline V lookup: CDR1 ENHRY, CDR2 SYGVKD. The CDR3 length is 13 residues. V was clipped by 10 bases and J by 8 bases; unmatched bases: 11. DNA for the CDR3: TGTGCCACCATGACAGGGGGTACCGGCGGCTACACCTTC. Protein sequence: CATMTGGTGGYTF.

DNA of the CDR3: TGTGCCAGCAGCCCCAGCCCACCTTCCTACGAGCAGTACTTC. This gives the protein CASSPSPPSYEQYF. The chain couples TRBV14 to TRBJ2-7; no definite D call. Germline V CDR1 and CDR2: SGHDN, FVKESK. The V end was cut by 4 bases, the J end by 1 base, with 11 bases between. This CDR3 spans 14 amino acids.

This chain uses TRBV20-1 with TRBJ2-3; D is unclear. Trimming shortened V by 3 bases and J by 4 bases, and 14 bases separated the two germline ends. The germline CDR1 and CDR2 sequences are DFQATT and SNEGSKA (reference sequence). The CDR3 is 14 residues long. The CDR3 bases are TGCAGTGCTAGTTCCCCTCCGGGCCCAGATACGCAGTATTTT. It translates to CSASSPPGPDTQYF.

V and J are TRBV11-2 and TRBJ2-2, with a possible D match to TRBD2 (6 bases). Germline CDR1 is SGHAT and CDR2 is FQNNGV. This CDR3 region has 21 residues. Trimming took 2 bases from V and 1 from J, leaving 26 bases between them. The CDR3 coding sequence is TGTGCCAGCAGCTTATTTATATCGAGGGCGAGCCGGACTATGAACACCGGGGAGCTGTTTTTT. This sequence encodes CASSLFISRASRTMNTGELFF. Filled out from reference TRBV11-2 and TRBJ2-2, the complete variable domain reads EAGVAQSPRYKIIEKRQSVAFWCNPISGHATLYWYQQILGQGPKLLIQFQNNGVVDDSQLPKDRFSAERLKGVDSTLKIQPAKLEDSAVYLCASSLFISRASRTMNTGELFFGEGSRLTVL.